The text below deals with one T cell receptor beta chain. Its antigen is unknown. Base quality data are lacking; no much larger clone is found one base away. The CDR3 runs 16 amino acids, cysteine and phenylalanine included. Only CDR3 DNA remains: 48 bases, in frame from the first base. The germline V gene encodes CDR1 SGHTA and CDR2 FQGNSA. Between the V and J ends, shortened by 4 bases and 2 bases respectively, the junction contains 16 bases. The data derive from a study of cytomegalovirus exposure and HLA in healthy donors (dated by TCRdb to about 2017). In the study overall: An earlier analysis of approximately 640 of the donors reported 250 to 300 Gb of sequence data and about 100 million unique TCR beta sequences from around 200 million T cells. A later analysis re-analyzed previously published TCR beta repertoires from several hundred donors and added high-resolution HLA genotyping to study TCR occurrence patterns. Approximately 300 gigabases of sequencing data and around 80 million unique TCR sequences made up an early release that covered approximately 650 HLA-typed donors. A later genetic analysis used genome-wide SNP genotypes for about three fifths of the 666 donors, treating that subset as a discovery cohort. Along with the approximately 700-subject first cohort, a separate validation cohort of over a hundred different subjects was used. The aim of the study was to test whether cataloging public T cell receptors could identify signatures of past pathogen exposure. The study combined high-throughput TCR immunosequencing, statistical association of individual TCRs with disease status, and machine learning to predict cytomegalovirus infection status. Donor age, sex, ethnicity and CMV serostatus were compiled together with the repertoire data. About five DR-DQ haplotypes were treated as single units for association and clustering because of strong linkage in the cohort. Both class I and class II loci were covered by HLA typing, at four-digit resolution. Across about 370 genotyped donors of the cohort, an average of roughly 250,000 unique TCR beta nucleotide sequences per donor were sequenced, and 15% to 20% of those sequences were non-productive. Rather than drawing on any new phenotypic data, the later analysis identified candidate immune exposures from TCR beta sequences and the way those sequences occurred across donors. All discovery cohort repertoires had been generated on a single sequencing platform. In an earlier analysis of roughly 580 of the donors, high-throughput TCR beta sequencing was used to judge whether each TCR beta V gene segment behaved as functional or pseudogenic. Among the approximately 430 genotyped donors, roughly 80% belonged to the genetic ancestry cluster associated with self-reported Caucasian donors. The study profiled the T cell repertoires of hundreds of subjects by immunosequencing and related them to cytomegalovirus serostatus. Typing coverage differed by locus: A, B, C, DRB1 and DQB1 were typed in about 620-630 donors, DQA1 in 522, DPA1 in approximately 610, and DPB1 in 472.

The cohort was made up of 666 healthy bone marrow donors. Cohort members were all nominally healthy when sampled, although unrecorded immune exposures were likely present. The donor was CMV seropositive and belonged to the group of about 290 seropositive cohort members. Every donor gave a peripheral blood sample, and the peripheral blood mononuclear cells from that sample were used for TCR beta sequencing. Genomic DNA was extracted from the blood cell samples with the Qiagen DNeasy Blood Extraction Kit. The receptor library was made with the immunoSEQ multiplex PCR assay. For the multiplex PCR, a mixture combining 60 forward primers for TCR Vbeta segments and 13 reverse primers for TCR Jbeta segments was used. The CDR3 region of rearranged TCR beta genes was amplified from genomic DNA with a multiplex PCR assay. The amplified TCR beta libraries were sequenced on the Illumina HiSeq System as 87-base-pair reads. The authors' pipeline ran thus. A later analysis counted about 80 million unique TCR beta chains across the 700 or so repertoires, and approximately 11 million of these chains were shared by at least two donors. Raw reads were error-corrected and collapsed into unique sequences by a nearest-neighbor algorithm in which closely related sequences were merged to remove PCR and sequencing errors. To assign V, D and J gene segments, CDR3 sequences were aligned to IMGT reference sequences. For a sequence to be retained, a match of at least six nucleotides to both a V gene segment and a J gene segment was required. Rearrangements were classified as productive when the CDR3 lacked stop codons and remained in frame with V and J, and all other rearrangements were classified as non-productive. Following IMGT convention, CDR3 was defined as the stretch from the second conserved V-encoded cysteine to the conserved J-encoded phenylalanine. In an earlier analysis of more than 550 of the donors, sequences lacking an unambiguous match to a single V gene segment were excluded. In an earlier analysis of some 590 of the donors, a V segment was called functional when productive rearrangements were above 56.7%, and segregating when the standard deviation between donors exceeded 5%. To diagnose cytomegalovirus status from the catalog of TCR beta chain sequences, a statistical classification framework was built. A later analysis assigned V and J genes by comparing TCR nucleotide sequences with IMGT/GENE-DB human TR gene sequences. The TCRdist pipeline was used in a later analysis to assign CDR3 sequences and most-parsimonious VDJ recombination scenarios. In a later analysis, every TCR beta chain was defined by the combination of its CDR3 amino acid sequence and its V-gene family, and reads without a unique V-gene family were dropped. A later analysis removed several hundred highly shared, low-generation-probability nucleotide sequences to deal with suspected cross-contamination and a sequencing artifact. In a later analysis, a clonal expansion index was calculated for each public chain from normalized within-repertoire ranks of inferred template counts. Generation probabilities in a later analysis came from a VDJ recombination model fitted to out-of-frame rearrangements, and those results were checked against IGoR. A later analysis scored TCR-TCR, TCR-HLA and TCR-CMV co-occurrence with hypergeometric tests, applying a repertoire-size bias correction to TCR pairs. False discovery rates were estimated in a later analysis by permuting HLA or CMV assignments 20 times. A later analysis grouped co-occurring TCRs with DBSCAN, adding TCRdist sequence similarity when clustering within HLA-allele-positive subsets. Repertoires with fewer than 30,000 or more than 120,000 public chains, plus five repertoires with anomalous nucleotide sharing, were excluded from co-occurrence clustering. The source is immuneACCESS, and TCRdb retained only in-frame sequences with V and J called. Part of the clones is not carried over; for the studies checked, unresolved V genes explain less than half of this, and the remainder is unexplained. V, J and clone size derive from that table, while D and trimming were established from the DNA sequence. Present in this sample are some 70,000 clones, roughly 70% of which were seen just once. The ten biggest clones cover about 15% of the sample.

Findings and caveats that apply to the study as a whole: Compared with the approximately 720-donor mean, donors in an Asian-associated ancestry cluster had fewer N-insertions in productive TCRs, according to a later genetic analysis. Because counts were too low, around 18 rarely observed V segments, including chromosome 9 orphons, were left out of the earlier analysis of about 620 of the donors. Because some donors lacked HLA typing at each locus, the association tests relied only on the typed subset. This cohort had only TCR beta chains sequenced, and the lack of alpha or paired-chain data limited which features could be detected. A further reported finding was that TCR beta sequences accurately predicted the HLA-A and HLA-B alleles for most subjects in the first cohort. CMV serostatus was the only immune exposure information available for the cohort. In a later analysis, HLA-associated TCR beta chains were found to be more clonally expanded and to have lower generation probabilities than equally common non-associated chains. Linkage disequilibrium might explain the correlated functional status among segregating V segments, but an unknown experimental factor could not be ruled out. In a later analysis, the rate of TCR association differed among HLA loci, with DRB1 alleles having the most associated TCRs and HLA-C alleles having the fewest. Broadly in line with IMGT annotations, most TCR beta V segments showed up in productive rearrangements about 87% or about 30% of the time in an earlier analysis of several hundred of the donors. A cluster of highly shared sequence variants was judged likely to be a technical artifact of the sequencing pipeline. At a false discovery rate of 0.05, a later analysis linked 16,000 or so TCR beta sequences to specific HLA alleles. In vitro tests confirmed that a few of the cytomegalovirus-associated TCR beta chains recognize cytomegalovirus antigens. In both the original and validation cohorts, the classifier was reported to diagnose cytomegalovirus status with high specificity and sensitivity. Strong co-occurrence of HLA alleles, especially DR and DQ, made assigning TCR associations to individual alleles difficult. Across donors, most TCR sequences were observed very rarely, whereas some public TCRs were present in many individuals. An association between a missense DCLRE1C variant and V-gene and J-gene trimming of TCR beta chains was found in a later genetic analysis and replicated in an independent cohort. The 87-base-pair reads could not distinguish some IMGT-functional V segments, including TRBV6-2 and TRBV6-3, so those segments were excluded. The authors suggested that the approach could potentially be extended to other disease states and immunological phenotypes. Most CMV-associated TCR beta chains appeared to be HLA-restricted in a later analysis, and the HLA associations seemed to be driven largely by CMV exposure. Presence/absence analyses assumed roughly uniform sequencing depth across donors, an assumption that may not hold. In a later analysis, several top co-occurrence clusters were reported to appear linked to parvovirus B19, influenza, CMV and Epstein-Barr virus. A total of 150 or so TCR beta chains were listed by the study as associated with cytomegalovirus.

The rearrangement combines TRBV7-2 with TRBJ2-3; TRBD1 is possibly the D segment (6 matching bases). The specimen was PBMCs. The TCR originated in a male donor in good health and CMV-seropositive. The sequenced DNA: TGTGCCAGCAGCTCGGGACACCAAATCATCACAGATACGCAGTATTTT. This gives the protein CASSSGHQIITDTQYF.